This T cell receptor beta chain was sequenced in a study of response to subunit inactivated influenza vaccine. This clonotype was detected many times. TCRdb processed the RT-PCR reads anew with MiXCR; each CDR3 protein has one entry. This sample carries 650,000 to 800,000 distinct CDR3 sequences, about 15% of them seen once, and the ten largest clones take around 7.3%. Sample: PBMCs from blood, taken about 14 days before vaccination. The source of this sequence is a man aged 45-60 years who received an inactivated influenza vaccine.

CDR3 loop: CASSQAFLGNTEAFF. The CDR3 coding sequence is TGTGCCAGCAGCCAAGCTTTTTTAGGTAACACTGAAGCTTTCTTT. The chain uses TRBV4-2 and TRBJ1-1; D not certain. The germline gives CDR1 LGHNA, CDR2 YNFKEQ. The CDR3 sequence is 15 residues long. V lost 1 base and J lost 2, with 11 bases in between.